This is a list of T cell receptor beta chains from one sample in a study of cytomegalovirus exposure and HLA in healthy donors. Clones were read by immunoSEQ multiplex PCR, and TCRdb kept only the in-frame ones, dropping some. Here the sample spans 180,000 or so clones, roughly four fifths being singletons. Sequencing was carried out using PBMCs. Receptor source: a female donor in good health and CMV-seronegative. Both conserved end residues are part of each CDR3. Each record gives: V gene, D gene, J gene, CDR3 protein, CDR3 DNA. D genes are given only for firm matches.

TRBV9	TRBD2	TRBJ2-2	CASSPGLAGGGELFF	TGTGCCAGCAGCCCGGGACTAGCCGGAGGCGGGGAGCTGTTTTTT
TRBV19	.	TRBJ2-7	CASSPPDREGYYF	TGTGCCAGTAGTCCCCCGGACAGAGAAGGCTATTACTTC
TRBV6-1	TRBD1	TRBJ1-1	CASTLRGQNTEAFF	TGTGCCAGCACCCTCAGGGGGCAAAACACTGAAGCTTTCTTT
TRBV18	.	TRBJ1-2	CASSPGPGGDYGYTF	TGTGCCAGCTCACCCGGTCCGGGGGGGGACTATGGCTACACCTTC
TRBV28	TRBD1	TRBJ2-5	CASRPGGGETQYF	TGTGCCAGCAGGCCAGGGGGTGGAGAGACCCAGTACTTC
TRBV27	.	TRBJ1-2	CASSLSGGGGRNYGYTF	TGTGCCAGCAGTTTGTCCGGGGGAGGGGGGCGCAACTATGGCTACACCTTC
TRBV27	TRBD1	TRBJ2-7	CATAGQGSYEQYF	TGTGCCACCGCAGGACAGGGGTCCTACGAGCAGTACTTC
TRBV7-2	TRBD1	TRBJ1-4	CASRRQGVTNEKLFF	TGTGCCAGCAGGAGACAGGGGGTAACTAATGAAAAACTGTTTTTT
TRBV5-3	.	TRBJ2-3	CARSLGPRYTDTQYF	TGTGCCAGAAGCTTGGGACCTAGATACACAGATACGCAGTATTTT
TRBV10-2	.	TRBJ2-5	CASRTIQETQYF	TGCGCCAGCAGGACTATACAAGAGACCCAGTACTTC
TRBV19	TRBD1	TRBJ1-2	CASSRGQLNYGYTF	TGTGCCAGTAGTAGGGGACAGCTTAACTATGGCTACACCTTC
TRBV28	TRBD1	TRBJ1-5	CASSRQGAGSNQPQHF	TGTGCCAGCAGCCGACAGGGGGCCGGTAGCAATCAGCCCCAGCATTTT
TRBV27	TRBD2	TRBJ2-5	CASTPGTTPKEPQYF	TGTGCCAGCACCCCCGGGACTACACCCAAAGAGCCCCAGTACTTC